This T cell receptor (beta chain) was captured by sequencing in a study of blood T cell repertoires in COVID-19. The assay was immunoSEQ multiplex PCR, and TCRdb's table has in-frame clones only and misses some. The data hold 250,000 to 300,000 clones, with roughly 84% observed a single time. The V end lost 2 bases, the J end lost 8 bases, and 7 bases lay between the germline ends. The germline CDR1 and CDR2 sequences are MNHNS and SASEGT. This CDR3 spans 12 amino acids. Participants were aged about 18 to 90 years from around 25 US areas. The sequenced sample consisted of PBMCs or T cells enriched from blood (not recorded which). The sequence was collected from a man aged 50 to 60 who had recovered from COVID-19. This sequence joins TRBV6-1 and TRBJ1-3; D gene uncertain. The CDR3 is CASSERGYTIYF. Written as DNA, the CDR3 is TGTGCCAGCAGTGAAAGAGGGTACACCATATATTTT.